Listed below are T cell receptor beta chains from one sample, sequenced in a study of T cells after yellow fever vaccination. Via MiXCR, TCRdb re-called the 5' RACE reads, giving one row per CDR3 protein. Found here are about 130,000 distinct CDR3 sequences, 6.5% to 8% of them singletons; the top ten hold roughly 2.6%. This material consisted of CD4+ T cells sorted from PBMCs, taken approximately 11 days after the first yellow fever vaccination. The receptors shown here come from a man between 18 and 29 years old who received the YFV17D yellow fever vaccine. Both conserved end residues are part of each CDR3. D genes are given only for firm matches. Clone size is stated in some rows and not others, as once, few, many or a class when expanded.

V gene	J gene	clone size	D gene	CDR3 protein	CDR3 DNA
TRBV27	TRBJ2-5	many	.	CASSRTLAGSGETQYF	TGTGCCAGCAGTCGGACCCTCGCAGGATCCGGAGAGACCCAGTACTTC
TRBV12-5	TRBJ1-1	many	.	CASGLLGSAGEAFF	TGTGCTAGTGGTTTGTTGGGGTCCGCCGGTGAAGCTTTCTTT
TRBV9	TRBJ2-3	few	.	CASSVRVQSTDTQYF	TGTGCCAGCAGCGTCAGAGTCCAGAGCACAGATACGCAGTATTTT
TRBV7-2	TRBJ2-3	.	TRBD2	CASSLIGTSGTDTQYF	TGTGCCAGCAGCTTAATCGGGACTAGCGGCACAGATACGCAGTATTTT
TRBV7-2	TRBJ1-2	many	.	CASSFRDYGYTF	TGTGCCAGCAGCTTCAGAGACTATGGCTACACCTTC
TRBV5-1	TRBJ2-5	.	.	CASSLLSGTHQETQYF	TGCGCCAGCAGCCTCCTGTCCGGGACGCACCAAGAGACCCAGTACTTC
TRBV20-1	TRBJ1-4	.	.	CSARASTNEKLFF	TGCAGTGCTAGAGCCTCAACTAATGAAAAACTGTTTTTT
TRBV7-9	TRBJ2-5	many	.	CASSSNSQETQYF	TGTGCCAGCAGCTCGAACAGCCAAGAGACCCAGTACTTC
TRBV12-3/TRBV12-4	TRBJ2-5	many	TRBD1	CASSEPTATGDETQYF	TGTGCCAGCAGTGAACCAACCGCCACAGGGGATGAGACCCAGTACTTC
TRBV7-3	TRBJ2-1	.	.	CASSQDRGGQFF	TGTGCCAGCAGCCAGGACAGAGGTGGGCAGTTCTTC
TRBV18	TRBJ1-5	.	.	CASSPRGGGATAQPQHF	TGTGCCAGCTCACCCAGAGGAGGGGGGGCGACGGCTCAGCCCCAGCATTTT
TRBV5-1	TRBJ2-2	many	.	CASMDSVGTGELFF	TGCGCCAGCATGGACAGCGTGGGAACCGGGGAGCTGTTTTTT
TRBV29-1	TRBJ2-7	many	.	CSVDNSLSGEQYF	TGCAGCGTTGATAACAGCCTTAGCGGCGAGCAGTACTTC
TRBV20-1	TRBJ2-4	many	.	CSARGQGGKNIQYF	TGCAGTGCTAGAGGGCAGGGGGGCAAAAACATTCAGTACTTC